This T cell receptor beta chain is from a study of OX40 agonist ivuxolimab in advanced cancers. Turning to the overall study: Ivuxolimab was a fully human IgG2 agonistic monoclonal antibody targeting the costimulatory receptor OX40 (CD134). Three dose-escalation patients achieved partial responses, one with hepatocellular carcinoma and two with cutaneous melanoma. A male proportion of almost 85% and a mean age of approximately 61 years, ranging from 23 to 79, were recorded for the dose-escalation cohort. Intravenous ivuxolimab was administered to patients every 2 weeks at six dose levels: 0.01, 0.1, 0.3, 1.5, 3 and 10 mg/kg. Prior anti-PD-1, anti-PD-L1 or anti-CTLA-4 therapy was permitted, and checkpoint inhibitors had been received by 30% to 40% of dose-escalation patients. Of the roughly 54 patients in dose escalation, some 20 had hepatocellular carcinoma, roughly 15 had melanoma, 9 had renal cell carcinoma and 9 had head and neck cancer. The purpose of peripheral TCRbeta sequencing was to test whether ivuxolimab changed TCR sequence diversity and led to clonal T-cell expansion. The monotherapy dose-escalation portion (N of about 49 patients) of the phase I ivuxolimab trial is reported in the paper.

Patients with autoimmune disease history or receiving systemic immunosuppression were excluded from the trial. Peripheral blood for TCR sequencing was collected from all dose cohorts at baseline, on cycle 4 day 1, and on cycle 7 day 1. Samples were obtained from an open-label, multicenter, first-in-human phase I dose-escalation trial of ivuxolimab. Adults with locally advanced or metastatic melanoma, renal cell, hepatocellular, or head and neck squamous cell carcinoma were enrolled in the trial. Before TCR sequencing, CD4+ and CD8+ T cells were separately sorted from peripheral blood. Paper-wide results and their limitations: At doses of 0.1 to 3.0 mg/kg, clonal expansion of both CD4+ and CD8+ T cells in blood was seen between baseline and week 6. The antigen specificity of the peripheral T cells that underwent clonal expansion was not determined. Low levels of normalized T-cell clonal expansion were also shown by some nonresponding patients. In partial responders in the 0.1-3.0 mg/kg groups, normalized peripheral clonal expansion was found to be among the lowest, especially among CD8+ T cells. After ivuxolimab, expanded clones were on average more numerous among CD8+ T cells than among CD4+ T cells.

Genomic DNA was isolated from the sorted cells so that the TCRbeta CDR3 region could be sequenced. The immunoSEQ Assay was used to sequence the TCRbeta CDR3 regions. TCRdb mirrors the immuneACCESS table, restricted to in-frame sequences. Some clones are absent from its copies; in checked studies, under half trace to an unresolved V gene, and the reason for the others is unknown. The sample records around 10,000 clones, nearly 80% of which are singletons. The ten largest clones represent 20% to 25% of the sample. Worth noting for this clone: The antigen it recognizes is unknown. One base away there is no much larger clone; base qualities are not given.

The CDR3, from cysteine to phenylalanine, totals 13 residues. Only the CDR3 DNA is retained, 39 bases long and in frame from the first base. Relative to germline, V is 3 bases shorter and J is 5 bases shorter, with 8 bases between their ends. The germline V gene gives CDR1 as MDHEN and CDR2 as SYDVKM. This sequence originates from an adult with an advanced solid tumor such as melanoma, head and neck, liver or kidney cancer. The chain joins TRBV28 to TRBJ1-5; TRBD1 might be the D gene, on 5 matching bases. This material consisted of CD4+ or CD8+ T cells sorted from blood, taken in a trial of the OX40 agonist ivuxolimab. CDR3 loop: CASSFRGYQPQHF. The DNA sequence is TGTGCCAGCAGTTTTCGGGGGTATCAGCCCCAGCATTTT.